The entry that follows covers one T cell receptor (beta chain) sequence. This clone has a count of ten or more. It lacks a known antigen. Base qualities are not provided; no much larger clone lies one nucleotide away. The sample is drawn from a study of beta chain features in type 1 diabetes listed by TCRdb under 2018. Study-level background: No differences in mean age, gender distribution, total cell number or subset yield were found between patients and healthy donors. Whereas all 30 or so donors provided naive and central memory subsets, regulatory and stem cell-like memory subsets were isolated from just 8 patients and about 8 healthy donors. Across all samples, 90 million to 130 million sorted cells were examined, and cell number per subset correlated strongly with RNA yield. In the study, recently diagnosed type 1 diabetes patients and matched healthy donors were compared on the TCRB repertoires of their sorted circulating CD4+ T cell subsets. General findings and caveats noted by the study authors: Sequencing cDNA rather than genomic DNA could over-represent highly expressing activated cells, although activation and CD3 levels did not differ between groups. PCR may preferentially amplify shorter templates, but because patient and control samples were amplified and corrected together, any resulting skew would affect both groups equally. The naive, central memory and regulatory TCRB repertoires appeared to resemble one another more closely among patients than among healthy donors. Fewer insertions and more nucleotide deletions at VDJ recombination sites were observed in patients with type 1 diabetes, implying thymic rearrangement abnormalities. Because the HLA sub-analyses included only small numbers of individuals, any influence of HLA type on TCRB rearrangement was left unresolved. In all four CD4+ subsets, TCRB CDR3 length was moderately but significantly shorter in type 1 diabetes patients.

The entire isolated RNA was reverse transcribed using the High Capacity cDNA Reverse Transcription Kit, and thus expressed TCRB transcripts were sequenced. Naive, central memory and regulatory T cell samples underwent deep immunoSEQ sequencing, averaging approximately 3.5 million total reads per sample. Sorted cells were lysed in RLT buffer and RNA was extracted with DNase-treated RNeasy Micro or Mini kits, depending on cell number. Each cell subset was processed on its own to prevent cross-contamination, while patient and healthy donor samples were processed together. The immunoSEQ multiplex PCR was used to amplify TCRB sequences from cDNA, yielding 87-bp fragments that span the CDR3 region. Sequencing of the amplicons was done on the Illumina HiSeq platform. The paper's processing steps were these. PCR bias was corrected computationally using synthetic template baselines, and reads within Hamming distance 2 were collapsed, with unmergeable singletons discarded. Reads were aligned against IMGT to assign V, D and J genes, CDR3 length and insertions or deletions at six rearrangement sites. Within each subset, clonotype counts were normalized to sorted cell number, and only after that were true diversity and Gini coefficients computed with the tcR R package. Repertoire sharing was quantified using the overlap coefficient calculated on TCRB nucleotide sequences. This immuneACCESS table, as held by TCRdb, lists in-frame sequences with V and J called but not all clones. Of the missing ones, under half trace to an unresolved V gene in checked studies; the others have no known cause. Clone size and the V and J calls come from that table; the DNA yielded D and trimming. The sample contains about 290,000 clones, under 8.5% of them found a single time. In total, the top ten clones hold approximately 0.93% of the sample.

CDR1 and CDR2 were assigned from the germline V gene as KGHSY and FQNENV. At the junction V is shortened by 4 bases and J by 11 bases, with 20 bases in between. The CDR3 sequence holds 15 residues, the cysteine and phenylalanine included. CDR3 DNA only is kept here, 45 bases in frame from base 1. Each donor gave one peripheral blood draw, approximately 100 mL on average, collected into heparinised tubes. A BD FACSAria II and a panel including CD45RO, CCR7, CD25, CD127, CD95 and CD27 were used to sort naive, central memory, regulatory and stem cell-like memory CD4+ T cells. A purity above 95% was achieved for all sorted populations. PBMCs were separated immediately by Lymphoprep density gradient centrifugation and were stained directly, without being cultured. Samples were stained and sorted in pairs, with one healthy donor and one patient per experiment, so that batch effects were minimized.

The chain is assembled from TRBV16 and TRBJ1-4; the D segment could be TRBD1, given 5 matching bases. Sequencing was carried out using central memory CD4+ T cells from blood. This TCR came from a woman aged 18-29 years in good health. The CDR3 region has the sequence CASSPSGVGPEKLFF. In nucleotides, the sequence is TGTGCCAGCAGCCCTTCGGGGGTAGGTCCCGAGAAACTGTTTTTT.